The entry below describes one T cell receptor beta chain. During active infection, Seattle patients enrolled and were then monitored through disease. This sample was taken from a study of blood T cell repertoires in COVID-19. Background on the study: From T cells, B-cell-depleted T cells, or PBMCs came the material, which was cDNA or gDNA.

The CDR3 contains 14 residues. The germline V gene has CDR1 SNHLY and CDR2 FYNNEI. The germline V and J ends were trimmed by 4 bases and 1 base, with 10 bases remaining between them. As handled by the study authors: Estimates of nucleated cell counts were drawn from the amplification of reference gene primers. Using immunoSEQ multiplex PCR, the repertoire was profiled, and TCRdb retains in-frame clones only, with some absent. Clonal size and the V and J genes are those of that table, whereas D and trimming came from the DNA. In the table there are tens of thousands of clones, 83% of which are singletons.

The sequence came from a man aged 25 to 40 with COVID-19, enrolled during active disease. The material sequenced was peripheral blood. This chain uses TRBV2 with TRBJ2-5; TRBD1 is a possible D gene (5 bases). The DNA for the CDR3 is TGTGCCAGCAGTGTACAGGTTTTCCAAGAGACCCAGTACTTC. This encodes CASSVQVFQETQYF.